What follows describes a single T cell receptor beta chain. Per the original data handling: By means of reference gene primer amplification, nucleated cell counts were estimated. The table came from immunoSEQ multiplex PCR; TCRdb's copy has only in-frame clones and leaves some out. V and J calls and clone size are copied from that table; D and trimming were computed from the DNA. The data contain around 82,000 clones, approximately 90% of them seen just once; the ten biggest clones take up less than 8.5%. The data derive from a study of blood T cell repertoires in COVID-19. Study details: Acute and convalescent COVID-19 specimens originated in the United States, Italy and Spain. PBMCs, B-cell-depleted T cells, or T cells were the source of the cDNA or gDNA that made up the material.

The CDR3 totals 17 residues. The V segment lost 0 bases and the J segment 5 bases; nucleotides outside the gene matches: 3. Germline V gene data show CDR1 as MNHNS and CDR2 as SASEGT. The TCR comes from a human donor in a cohort sampled during active COVID-19. Sequencing was done on a sample of peripheral blood. V and J are TRBV6-1 and TRBJ1-6; 11 nucleotides agree with TRBD1. The CDR3: CASSEAVGQGDNSPLHF. In DNA, the CDR3 is TGTGCCAGCAGTGAAGCGGTGGGACAGGGGGATAATTCACCCCTCCACTTT.